The 11 T cell receptor beta chains given below trace back to one sample, sequenced in a study of memory CD8 T cells in hepatitis C reinfection. The assay was immunoSEQ multiplex PCR, and TCRdb's table has in-frame clones only and misses some. The data contain about 50,000 clones, roughly 87% of them singletons. Time point indicated: late/post reinfection, 12 to 24 weeks after detection. TCR sequencing was done directly ex vivo on sorted cells, without expansion in vitro. Sequenced material: naive CD8+ T cells sorted from blood. The receptor source for this set is a man between 18 and 29 years old with hepatitis C virus infection.

The CDR3 reads CASSYDGTGNTIYF. The CDR3 DNA follows: TGTGCCAGCAGTTACGATGGCACAGGAAACACCATATATTTT. J is TRBJ1-3 and V is TRBV6-5; D is ambiguous. CDR3 size: 14 residues. Trimming removed 2 bases from V and 4 bases from J, with 9 bases in between. Germline CDR1 is MNHEY and CDR2 is SVGAGI.

This chain links TRBV6-5 with TRBJ1-1; D is undetermined. The V end lost 0 bases, the J end lost 5 bases, and 10 bases lay between the germline ends. CDR3 length equals 14 residues. Germline-derived CDR1 and CDR2 are MNHEY and SVGAGI. The CDR3 DNA sequence: TGTGCCAGCAGTTACTCGAATCGGGGTACTGAAGCTTTCTTT. Translation: CASSYSNRGTEAFF.

The rearrangement joins TRBV28 to TRBJ2-5; D may be TRBD2 (6 bases). The end of the DNA aligns better with TRBJ2-7, so the J call may be wrong. Germline V lookup: CDR1 MDHEN, CDR2 SYDVKM. This CDR3 comprises 15 residues. The CDR3 is CASSTGRGKGDEQYF. The CDR3 DNA sequence: TGTGCCAGCAGCACGGGGCGGGGAAAAGGCGACGAGCAGTACTTC.

The chain is built from TRBV19 and TRBJ2-7; perhaps TRBD2 as D (6 bases). The V and J ends lost 2 bases and 2 bases respectively, with 10 bases between them. Germline CDR1 and CDR2: LNHDA and SQIVND (reference sequence). This CDR3 comprises 14 residues. CDR3 loop: CASSITAGPYEQYF. The DNA for the CDR3 is TGTGCCAGTAGTATAACGGCGGGACCCTACGAGCAGTACTTC.

The chain combines TRBV2 with TRBJ2-3, with no clear D. There are 17 residues in the CDR3. Looked up from germline, CDR1 is SNHLY and CDR2 is FYNNEI. The V and J ends lost 0 bases and 0 bases respectively, with 13 bases between them. The CDR3 reads CASSEAPLESSTDTQYF. In DNA form, the CDR3 reads TGTGCCAGCAGTGAAGCGCCCCTGGAGAGTAGCACAGATACGCAGTATTTT. The whole variable domain, remainder taken from reference TRBV2 and TRBJ2-3, is EPEVTQTPSHQVTQMGQEVILRCVPISNHLYFYWYRQILGQKVEFLVSFYNNEISEKSEIFDDQFSVERPDGSNFTLKIRSTKLEDSAMYFCASSEAPLESSTDTQYFGPGTRLTVL.

The chain couples TRBV10-3 to TRBJ2-1, with D perhaps matching TRBD2 (5 bases). V shed 2 bases and J shed 8 bases, with 13 bases lying between them. The CDR3 sequence is 14 residues long. Germline V gene lookup returns CDR1 ENHRY and CDR2 SYGVKD. The CDR3 loop reads CAISEGAETDEQFF. The CDR3 DNA follows: TGTGCCATCAGTGAGGGAGCGGAGACCGATGAGCAGTTCTTC.

J is TRBJ1-5 and V is TRBV6-5; D not resolved. Germline values: CDR1 MNHEY, CDR2 SVGAGI. The V and J ends lost 2 bases and 7 bases respectively, with 12 bases between them. CDR3 length equals 14 residues. CDR3 amino acids: CASSYGPDNQPQHF. CDR3 coding DNA: TGTGCCAGCAGTTACGGCCCCGACAACCAGCCCCAGCATTTT.

The chain carries TRBV29-1 and TRBJ2-3; TRBD2 matches 10 bases. V trimming: 6 bases; J trimming: 0 bases; junction bases outside the gene matches: 9. The CDR3 has 16 amino acids. Germline values: CDR1 SQVTM, CDR2 ANQGSEA. For the CDR3, the DNA is TGCAGCGTCCTTAGCGGGGGGCCATCGAGCACAGATACGCAGTATTTT. Protein: CSVLSGGPSSTDTQYF.

This chain links TRBV27 with TRBJ1-5, with D perhaps matching TRBD1 (6 bases). The CDR3 runs 16 residues. The germline V gene encodes CDR1 MNHEY and CDR2 SMNVEV (reference sequence). Trimming pared 2 bases from V and 2 bases from J, leaving 13 bases between. CDR3 sequence (DNA): TGTGCCAGCAGTTTAGCGGGGGGCGCCGGCAATCAGCCCCAGCATTTT. This translates into CASSLAGGAGNQPQHF.

This rearrangement joins TRBV7-9 to TRBJ1-2; D is unclear. The length of the CDR3 is 13 residues. V gave up 8 bases and J gave up 3 bases, with 13 bases separating them. CDR1 and CDR2 (germline): SEHNR, FQNEAQ (reference sequence). In DNA, the CDR3 is TGTGCCAGCCCGGCCCCTGACTACTATGGCTACACCTTC. The encoded protein is CASPAPDYYGYTF.

The V and J genes are TRBV11-3 and TRBJ2-3, with a tentative D call TRBD2 (6 bases). Germline CDR1 reads SGHNT; CDR2 reads YENEEA. Trimming took off 0 bases at V and 2 bases at J, with 9 bases between the two ends. There are 15 residues in the CDR3. The chain's CDR3 is CASSLDGGTTDTQYF. CDR3 DNA: TGTGCCAGCAGCTTAGATGGGGGGACCACAGATACGCAGTATTTT.